This record concerns one T cell receptor (beta chain) sequence. Its antigen is not identified. V was cut by 3 bases and J by 10 bases, with 16 bases left in between. The CDR3 sequence is 14 residues long. Germline-derived CDR1 and CDR2 are SGHTA and FQGNSA. Using its own MiXCR run on the reads, TCRdb lists one record per CDR3 protein. The sample gives about 71,000 distinct CDR3 sequences, less than 25% of which show up once; 8.3% is in the top ten. The sample belongs to a study of type 1 regulatory T cells. Study at large: An in vitro protocol generated T-allo10, a Tr1-enriched, alloantigen-specific CD4 T cell product. The study, taken as a whole, reports: Type 1 regulatory T cells had a more restricted TCR repertoire than non-type 1 regulatory T cells.

This clonotype was obtained from a human donor in good health. V is TRBV7-2 and J is TRBJ2-1; no reliable D call. Sequenced input: cultured type 1 regulatory T (Tr1) cells, either the whole culture or a sorted fraction (not recorded which). In DNA, the CDR3 is TGTGCCAGCAGCTTGGTCACCGCCCCCGGGGAGCAGTTCTTC. It translates to CASSLVTAPGEQFF.